This T cell receptor (beta chain) was retrieved from a study of blood T cell repertoires in COVID-19. The repertoire was sequenced with immunoSEQ multiplex PCR; TCRdb's copy has only in-frame clones and lacks some. This sample carries 350,000 to 550,000 clones, roughly 91% of them seen once, and the ten largest clones take around 4.4%. The origin of this receptor is a woman aged 30 to 39 with acute or convalescent COVID-19. Specimen: peripheral blood.

CDR3 DNA: TGTGCCAGCAGTTTGTCGGGACAGGGGACCTACGAGCAGTACTTC. Encoded protein: CASSLSGQGTYEQYF. V is TRBV6-5 and J is TRBJ2-7; 10 bases line up with TRBD1. This CDR3 is built from 15 residues. Germline CDR1 reads MNHEY; CDR2 reads SVGAGI. V lost 4 bases and J lost 2; bases outside the gene matches: 5.